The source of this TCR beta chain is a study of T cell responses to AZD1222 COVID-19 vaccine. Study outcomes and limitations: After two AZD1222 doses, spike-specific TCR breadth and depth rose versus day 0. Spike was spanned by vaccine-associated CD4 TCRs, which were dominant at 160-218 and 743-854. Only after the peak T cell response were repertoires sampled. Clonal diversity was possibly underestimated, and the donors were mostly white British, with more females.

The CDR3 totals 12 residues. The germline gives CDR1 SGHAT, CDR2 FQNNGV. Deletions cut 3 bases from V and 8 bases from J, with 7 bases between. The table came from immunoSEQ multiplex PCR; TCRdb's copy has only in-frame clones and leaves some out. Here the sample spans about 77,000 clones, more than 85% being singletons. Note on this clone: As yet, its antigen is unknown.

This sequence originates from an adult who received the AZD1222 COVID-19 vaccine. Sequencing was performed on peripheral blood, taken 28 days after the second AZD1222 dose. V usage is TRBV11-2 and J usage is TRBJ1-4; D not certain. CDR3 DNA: TGTGCCAGCAGCTTGGGGTTGGAAAAACTGTTTTTT. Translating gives CASSLGLEKLFF.